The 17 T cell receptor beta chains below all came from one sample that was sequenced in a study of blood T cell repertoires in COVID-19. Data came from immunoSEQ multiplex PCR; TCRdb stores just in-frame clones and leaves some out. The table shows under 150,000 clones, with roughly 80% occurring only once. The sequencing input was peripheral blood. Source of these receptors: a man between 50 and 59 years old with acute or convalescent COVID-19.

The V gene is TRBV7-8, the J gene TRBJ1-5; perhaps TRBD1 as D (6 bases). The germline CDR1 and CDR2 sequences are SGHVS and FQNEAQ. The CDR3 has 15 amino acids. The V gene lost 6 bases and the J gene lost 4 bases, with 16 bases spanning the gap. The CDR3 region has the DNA TGTGCCAGCAGTAAACAGGGTCTGTGGAATCAGCCCCAGCATTTT. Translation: CASSKQGLWNQPQHF.

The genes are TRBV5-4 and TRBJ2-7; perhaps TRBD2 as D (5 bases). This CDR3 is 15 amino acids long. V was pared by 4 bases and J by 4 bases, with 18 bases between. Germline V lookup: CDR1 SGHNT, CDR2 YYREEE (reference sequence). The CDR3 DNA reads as TGTGCCAGCAGCCCGGACGGCGGGTTGGGATACGAGCAGTACGTC. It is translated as CASSPDGGLGYEQYV.

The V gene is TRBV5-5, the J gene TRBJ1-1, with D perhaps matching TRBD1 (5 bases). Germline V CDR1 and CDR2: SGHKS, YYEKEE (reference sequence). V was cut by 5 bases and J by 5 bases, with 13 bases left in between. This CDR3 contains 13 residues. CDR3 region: CASSRPGYTEAFF. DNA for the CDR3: TGTGCCAGCAGTCGACCAGGGTATACTGAAGCTTTCTTT.

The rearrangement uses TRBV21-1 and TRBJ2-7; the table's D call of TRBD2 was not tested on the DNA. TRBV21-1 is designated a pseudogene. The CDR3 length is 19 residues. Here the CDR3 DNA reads TGTGCCAGCAGCAAAAAGGAGGGACTAGCGGGTAAAAGGGACTACGAGCAGTACGTC. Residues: CASSKKEGLAGKRDYEQYV.

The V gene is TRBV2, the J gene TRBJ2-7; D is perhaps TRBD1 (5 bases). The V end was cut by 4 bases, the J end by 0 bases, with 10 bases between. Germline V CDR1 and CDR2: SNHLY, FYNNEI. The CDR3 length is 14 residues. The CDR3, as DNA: TGTGCCAGCAGTGGAGACAGCTACTCCTACGAGCAGTACTTC. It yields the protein CASSGDSYSYEQYF. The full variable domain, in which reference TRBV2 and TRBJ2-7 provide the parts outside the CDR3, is EPEVTQTPSHQVTQMGQEVILRCVPISNHLYFYWYRQILGQKVEFLVSFYNNEISEKSEIFDDQFSVERPDGSNFTLKIRSTKLEDSAMYFCASSGDSYSYEQYFGPGTRLTVT.

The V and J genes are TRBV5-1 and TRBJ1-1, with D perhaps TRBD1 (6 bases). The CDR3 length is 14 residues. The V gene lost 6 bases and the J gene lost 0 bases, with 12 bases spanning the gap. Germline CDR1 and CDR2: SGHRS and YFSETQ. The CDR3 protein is CASTDPGVNTEAFF. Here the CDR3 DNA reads TGCGCCAGCACCGACCCAGGGGTGAACACTGAAGCTTTCTTT.

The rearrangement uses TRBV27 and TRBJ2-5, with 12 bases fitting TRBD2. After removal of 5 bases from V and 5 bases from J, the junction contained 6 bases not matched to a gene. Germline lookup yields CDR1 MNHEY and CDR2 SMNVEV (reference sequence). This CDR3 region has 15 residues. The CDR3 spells CASSPRTSGAETQYF. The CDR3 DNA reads TGTGCCAGCAGTCCCCGGACTAGCGGGGCTGAGACCCAGTACTTC.

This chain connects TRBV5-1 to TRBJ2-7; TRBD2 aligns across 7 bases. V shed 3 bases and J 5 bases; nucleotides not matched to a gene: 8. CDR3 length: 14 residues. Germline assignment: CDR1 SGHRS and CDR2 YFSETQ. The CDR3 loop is CASSSGAGVDEQYF. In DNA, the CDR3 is TGCGCCAGCAGCTCTGGGGCGGGGGTGGACGAGCAGTACTTC.

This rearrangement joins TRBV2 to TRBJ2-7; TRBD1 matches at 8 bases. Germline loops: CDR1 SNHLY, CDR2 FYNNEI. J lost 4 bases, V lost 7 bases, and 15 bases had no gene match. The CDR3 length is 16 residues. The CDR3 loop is CASKHQGQGVNYEQYF. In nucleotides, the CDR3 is TGTGCCAGCAAACACCAAGGACAGGGAGTGAATTACGAGCAGTACTTC. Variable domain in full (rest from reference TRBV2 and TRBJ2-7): EPEVTQTPSHQVTQMGQEVILRCVPISNHLYFYWYRQILGQKVEFLVSFYNNEISEKSEIFDDQFSVERPDGSNFTLKIRSTKLEDSAMYFCASKHQGQGVNYEQYFGPGTRLTVT.

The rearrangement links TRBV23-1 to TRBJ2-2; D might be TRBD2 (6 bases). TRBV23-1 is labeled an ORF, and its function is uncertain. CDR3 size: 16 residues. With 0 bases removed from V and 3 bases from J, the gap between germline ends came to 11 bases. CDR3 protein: CASSQSGGTDTGELFF. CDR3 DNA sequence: TGCGCCAGCAGTCAATCTGGGGGGACCGACACCGGGGAGCTGTTTTTT.

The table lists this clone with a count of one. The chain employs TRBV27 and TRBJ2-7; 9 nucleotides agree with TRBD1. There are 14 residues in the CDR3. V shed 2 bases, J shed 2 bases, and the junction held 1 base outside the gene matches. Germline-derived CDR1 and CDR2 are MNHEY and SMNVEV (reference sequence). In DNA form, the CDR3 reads TGTGCCAGCAGTTTACGACAGGGGGCCTACGAGCAGTACGTC. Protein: CASSLRQGAYEQYV.

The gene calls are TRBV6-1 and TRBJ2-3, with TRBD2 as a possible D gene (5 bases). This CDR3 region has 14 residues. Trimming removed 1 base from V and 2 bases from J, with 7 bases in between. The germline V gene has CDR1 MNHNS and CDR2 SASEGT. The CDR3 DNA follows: TGTGCCAGCAGTGAAGGGGAGCACACAGATACGCAGTATTTT. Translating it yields CASSEGEHTDTQYF.

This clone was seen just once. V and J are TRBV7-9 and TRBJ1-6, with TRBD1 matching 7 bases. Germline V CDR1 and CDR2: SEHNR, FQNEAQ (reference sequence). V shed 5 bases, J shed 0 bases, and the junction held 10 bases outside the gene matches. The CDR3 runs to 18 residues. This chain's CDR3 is CASSPGQVESSYNSPLHF. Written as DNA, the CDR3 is TGTGCCAGCAGCCCTGGACAGGTCGAGAGCTCCTATAATTCACCCCTCCACTTT.

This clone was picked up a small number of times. CDR3 protein: CASSLAPGNEQFF. The CDR3 region has the DNA TGTGCCAGCAGCTTAGCCCCCGGGAATGAGCAGTTCTTC. The chain carries TRBV11-3 and TRBJ2-1; no firm D call. V dropped 1 base and J dropped 7 bases, with 8 bases sitting between them. This CDR3 region has 13 residues. CDR1 is SGHNT and CDR2 is YENEEA in the germline V gene.

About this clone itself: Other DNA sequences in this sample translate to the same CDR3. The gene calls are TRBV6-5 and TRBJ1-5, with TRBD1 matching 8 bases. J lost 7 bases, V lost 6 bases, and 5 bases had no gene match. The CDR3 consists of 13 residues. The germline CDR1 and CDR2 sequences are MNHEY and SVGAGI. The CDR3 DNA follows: TGTGCCAGCAGAGGGACAGGATCGCAGCCCCAGCATTTT. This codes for CASRGTGSQPQHF.

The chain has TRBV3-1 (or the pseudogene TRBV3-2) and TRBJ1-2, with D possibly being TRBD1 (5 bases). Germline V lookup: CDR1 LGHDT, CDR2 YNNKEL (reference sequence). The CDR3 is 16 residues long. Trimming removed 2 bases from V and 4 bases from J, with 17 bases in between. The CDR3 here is CASSQRNVVTVYGYTF. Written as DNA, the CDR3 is TGTGCCAGCAGCCAAAGGAATGTCGTGACAGTCTATGGCTACACCTTC.

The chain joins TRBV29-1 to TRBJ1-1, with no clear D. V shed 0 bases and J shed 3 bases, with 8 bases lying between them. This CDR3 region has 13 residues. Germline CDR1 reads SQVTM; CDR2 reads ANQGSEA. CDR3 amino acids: CSVEDRSYTEAFF. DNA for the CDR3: TGCAGCGTTGAAGATCGAAGCTACACTGAAGCTTTCTTT.